The sequence of this T cell receptor beta chain was determined in a study of T cell responses to AZD1222 COVID-19 vaccine (dated by TCRdb to the early 2020s). Concerning the study at large: A total of 230 to 250 trial participants underwent TCR sequencing, of whom around 200 received two doses of AZD1222 and approximately 25 received two doses of the MenACWY control vaccine. Trial participants were enrolled into age subgroups of 18-55, 56-69 and 70-plus years, which contained 148, 28 and 57 TCR-sequenced participants, respectively. The research as a whole found: Epitopes outside the regions mutated in the B.1.351 and B.1.1.7 variants were reportedly recognized by nearly half of the unique spike-specific TCRs. Most participants were white British and females outnumbered males, and the authors suggested that clonal diversity may have been underestimated. The 56-69-year group was small, and its depth increase did not reach significance, likely because of low power. Because no day 14 peak-response samples were available, the repertoires could be characterized only after the peak T cell response. Only five to seven AZD1222 recipients were SARS-CoV-2 seropositive at baseline, limiting conclusions about previously exposed vaccinees. After two AZD1222 doses, both the breadth and the depth of spike-specific TCRs were significantly higher than at day 0 and than in MenACWY recipients. The vaccine-associated CD4 TCRs covered the entire spike protein, and the dominant responses fell in regions 160-218 and 743-854.

The CDR3 regions of human TCRbeta chains were subjected to immunosequencing. The study's own analysis went as follows. Repertoire TCRs were matched against a reference library of SARS-CoV-2-specific TCRs generated with the MIRA antigen-specificity platform. Breadth meant the fraction of unique TCRs that were SARS-CoV-2-associated, whereas depth meant the fraction of total T cells that were SARS-CoV-2-associated. Using the MIRA data, each spike-specific TCR was mapped to the spike region that the TCR reacts to and placed in a CD4 or CD8 class. Log10-transformed breadth and depth values were compared by one-way ANOVA with Sidak's multiple comparisons tests. As stored in TCRdb, this immuneACCESS dataset retains in-frame rearrangements with V and J assigned. A fraction of the clones does not appear; measured against another copy, unresolved V genes explain less than half of the discrepancy, and the remainder lacks a known reason. That table gives V, J and clone size, and the DNA gave D and trimming. Recorded for this sample are 100,000 to 150,000 clones; 80% to 90% of them occurred a single time. The leading ten clones occupy around a quarter of the sample.

Concerning this clone: The target of this receptor is not known. One base away there is no much larger clone; base qualities are not given.

In the paper's terms, the time point label means: about 28 days (+/-7) after the second vaccine dose. AZD1222 recipients with second doses at about 4 weeks or about 12 weeks were pooled, because spike-specific TCR depth and breadth did not differ between schedules. The vaccinee samples were drawn from two UK trials, COV001 and COV002, one of which was a single-blind randomized controlled phase 2/3 trial testing AZD1222 (ChAdOx1 nCoV-19) in healthy adults. Trial participant PBMC samples were collected at day 0 and day 28 after the second dose for TCRbeta chain sequencing. Source: peripheral blood, taken 28 days after the second AZD1222 dose. The clonotype was recovered from an adult who received the AZD1222 COVID-19 vaccine.

The CDR3 protein: CASTEGSLTEAFF. In nucleotides, the sequence is TGTGCCAGCACCGAAGGGAGTTTGACTGAAGCTTTCTTT. The chain was built from TRBV7-3 and TRBJ1-1, with the D gene uncertain. The CDR3 has 13 amino acids, counting the end cysteine and phenylalanine. Of the read, only the CDR3 DNA is kept; its 39 bases are in frame from base 1. Based on the germline V gene, the CDR1 and CDR2 sequences are SGHTA and FQGTGA. A distance of 14 bases separates the germline ends of V and J, which lose 7 bases and 5 bases respectively.